This T cell receptor beta chain was recovered during a study of T cell changes during pregnancy in multiple sclerosis. The CDR3 totals 16 residues. CDR1 SGHRS and CDR2 YFSETQ come from the germline V gene. The V and J ends lost 2 bases and 2 bases respectively, with 16 bases between them. The method was immunoSEQ multiplex PCR; TCRdb's version includes in-frame clones alone and lacks a portion of them. Of 80,000 to 95,000 clones in the sample, about 93% were seen once. The receptor's source is a female donor in good health, enrolled as a control in a pregnancy study. The chain recombines TRBV5-1 with TRBJ1-1; D not certain. Sequences were derived from peripheral blood, sampled in the third trimester of pregnancy. CDR3 sequence: CASSFRGVELNTEAFF. DNA of the CDR3: TGCGCCAGCAGCTTTCGCGGGGTCGAATTAAACACTGAAGCTTTCTTT.